This T cell receptor (beta chain) emerged from a study of CXCR3-negative and CXCR3-positive naive CD8 T cells. Study conclusions and caveats: Relative to CXCR3-negative naive cells, CXCR3-positive naive cells had more hydrophobic TRB CDR3s.

Concerning this clonotype itself: Its antigen is currently unknown.

All TRB cDNA libraries came from 5' RACE performed with UMI labels. TCRdb re-called the 5' RACE reads; one entry per CDR3 protein, DNA not given. In all, the sample yields roughly 89,000 distinct CDR3 sequences. Each CD8+ T cell subset was sorted in triplicate, around 300,000 cells each. Looked up from germline, CDR1 is SGHKS and CDR2 is YYEKEE (reference sequence). The CDR3 consists of 14 residues. Sequencing was done on a sample of naive CXCR3- CD8+ T cells from blood. Specified subset: CD45RO-CCR7+CD27+CD95- naive CD8+ T cells lacking CXCR3 (TNR3-). This TCR was recovered from a human donor in good health. Some clones in this sample may be carry-over from other donors' samples. The V and J genes are TRBV5-5 and TRBJ2-2; lacking DNA, the TRBD1 call made by TCRdb goes unchecked. CDR3 sequence reads: CASSPGQLSGELFF. Variable domain in full (rest from reference TRBV5-5 and TRBJ2-2): DAGVTQSPTHLIKTRGQQVTLRCSPISGHKSVSWYQQVLGQGPQFIFQYYEKEERGRGNFPDRFSARQFPNYSSELNVNALLLGDSALYLCASSPGQLSGELFFGEGSRLTVL.